This entry is about one TCR beta chain. Its antigen is still unknown. TCRdb's table, derived via immunoSEQ multiplex PCR, lists solely in-frame clones and lacks some. The sample table includes roughly 7,300 clones. The record originates from a study of synovial regulatory T cells in juvenile arthritis. Study background: Treatments: a few naive, roughly 6 methotrexate, one methotrexate plus infliximab, one unknown. Study-level findings and limits: Blood Treg cells that were inflammation-associated showed lower TCR diversity than other blood Treg cells. Largely private between patients, iaTreg TCR repertoires showed partial overlap with synovial Teff and blood CPL repertoires. Synovial Treg CDR3 sequences overlapped more with iaTregs than other circulating Tregs.

Germline V gene sequence: CDR1 KGHSH, CDR2 LQKENI. The CDR3 consists of 15 residues. There is no recorded DNA. The TCR comes from a donor aged 2 to 35 with juvenile idiopathic arthritis. The sequenced sample consisted of Treg cells from blood. The subset: remaining (HLA-DR-negative) circulating blood Treg cells. The J gene is TRBJ2-7, the V gene TRBV18; TCRdb calls TRBD1, which cannot be checked without DNA. The chain's CDR3 is CASSPTGGLSYEQYF.